This T cell receptor (beta chain) emerged from a study of OX40 agonist ivuxolimab in advanced cancers. Study-level information: Ivuxolimab, an antibody acting as an agonist of OX40 (CD134), was used to treat patients. A history of anti-PD-1, anti-PD-L1 or anti-CTLA-4 therapy was acceptable, and approximately 40% had some. Partial responses occurred in Three dose-escalation patients, one with hepatocellular carcinoma and two with cutaneous melanoma. General observations from the study: Expanded clones tended on average to be more numerous among CD8+ T cells than CD4+.

Repertoires were generated with immunoSEQ multiplex PCR, while TCRdb's copy carries only in-frame clones and drops some. This sample carries some 40,000 clones, around 73% of them seen once, and the ten largest clones take roughly a fifth. The sample holds one count of this clone. Its antigen is as yet unknown. The germline V gene has CDR1 MDHEN and CDR2 SYDVKM. The germline V and J ends were trimmed by 6 bases and 16 bases, with 21 bases remaining between them. The CDR3 totals 13 residues. The source was CD4+ or CD8+ T cells sorted from blood, collected in a trial of the OX40 agonist ivuxolimab. The TCR originated in an adult with an advanced solid tumor such as melanoma, head and neck, liver or kidney cancer. This sequence joins TRBV28 and TRBJ1-4, with a weak D call TRBD1 (5 bases). The CDR3 sequence is CASSQPGTGLGFF. The CDR3 DNA reads as TGTGCCAGCAGCCAACCGGGCACGGGACTTGGGTTTTTT.